This is a list of T cell receptor beta chains from one sample in a study of T-cell memory formation after mild COVID-19. TCRdb re-called the 5' RACE reads through MiXCR, storing one row per CDR3 protein. The top ten hold around 20% of the sample, which has just over 300,000 distinct CDR3 sequences, roughly 21% seen once. The sequencing sample was made of PBMCs or a T cell subset sorted from them (not recorded which). The receptors here all came from a man younger than 35 who had mild COVID-19 (a few samples of this study predate the infection). Cell type and time point are not known. The CDR3 runs from the conserved cysteine through the conserved F or W. The order of the fields is clone size, V gene, D gene, J gene, CDR3 protein, CDR3 DNA. The D gene is left open where the match is weak. Clone size appears in some rows only: once, few, many, or a class for an expanded clone.

abundance: few
v_gene: TRBV7-8
d_gene: -
j_gene: TRBJ1-2
CDR3aa: CASSLAPTSYGYTF
CDR3nt: TGTGCCAGCAGCTTAGCGCCCACTTCCTATGGCTACACCTTC

abundance: few
v_gene: TRBV2
d_gene: TRBD2
j_gene: TRBJ2-5
CDR3aa: CASNPGTSSQETQYF
CDR3nt: TGTGCCAGCAATCCCGGGACTAGCAGTCAAGAGACCCAGTACTTC

abundance: few
v_gene: TRBV7-3
d_gene: TRBD2
j_gene: TRBJ2-2
CDR3aa: CASSLNLPGGGLAGELFF
CDR3nt: TGTGCCAGCAGCTTAAACTTGCCGGGCGGGGGACTGGCCGGGGAGCTGTTTTTT

abundance: few
v_gene: TRBV4-2
d_gene: -
j_gene: TRBJ2-3
CDR3aa: CASSQGVAWSTDTQYF
CDR3nt: TGTGCCAGCAGCCAAGGGGTAGCTTGGAGCACAGATACGCAGTATTTT

abundance: few
v_gene: TRBV7-2
d_gene: TRBD1
j_gene: TRBJ1-1
CDR3aa: CASTIRDRGRLTEAFF
CDR3nt: TGTGCCAGCACTATCCGAGACAGGGGGCGCCTCACTGAAGCTTTCTTT

abundance: -
v_gene: TRBV4-3
d_gene: -
j_gene: TRBJ1-1
CDR3aa: CASSQEGRGLSNTEAFF
CDR3nt: TGCGCCAGCAGCCAAGAAGGGCGAGGGCTCTCGAACACTGAAGCTTTCTTT

abundance: -
v_gene: TRBV4-1
d_gene: -
j_gene: TRBJ2-2
CDR3aa: CASSLSETRITGELFF
CDR3nt: TGCGCCAGCAGCCTTTCAGAGACTAGAATCACCGGGGAGCTGTTTTTT

abundance: -
v_gene: TRBV4-1
d_gene: TRBD1
j_gene: TRBJ1-6
CDR3aa: CASSQGLGQGNSPLHF
CDR3nt: TGCGCCAGCAGCCAAGGCCTGGGACAGGGTAATTCACCCCTCCACTTT

abundance: few
v_gene: TRBV4-3
d_gene: -
j_gene: TRBJ2-3
CDR3aa: CASSQSGTPAEADTQYF
CDR3nt: TGCGCCAGCAGCCAATCCGGGACACCCGCAGAGGCAGATACGCAGTATTTT

abundance: few
v_gene: TRBV4-3
d_gene: TRBD2
j_gene: TRBJ2-3
CDR3aa: CASSPFTSGGNTDTQYF
CDR3nt: TGCGCCAGCAGCCCCTTTACTAGCGGGGGGAACACAGATACGCAGTATTTT